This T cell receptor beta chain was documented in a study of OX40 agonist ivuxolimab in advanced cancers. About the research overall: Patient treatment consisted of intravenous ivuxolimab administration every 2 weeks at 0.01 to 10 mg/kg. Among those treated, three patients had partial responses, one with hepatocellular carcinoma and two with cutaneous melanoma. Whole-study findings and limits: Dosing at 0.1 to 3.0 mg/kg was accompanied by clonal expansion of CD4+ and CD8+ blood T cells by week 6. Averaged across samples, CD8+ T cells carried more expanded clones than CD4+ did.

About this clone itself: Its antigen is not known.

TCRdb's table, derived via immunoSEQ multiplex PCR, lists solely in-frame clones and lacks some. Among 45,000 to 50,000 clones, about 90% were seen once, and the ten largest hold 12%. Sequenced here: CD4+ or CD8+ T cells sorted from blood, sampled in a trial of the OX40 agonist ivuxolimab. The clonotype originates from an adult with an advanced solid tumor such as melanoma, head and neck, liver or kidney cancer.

The CDR3 region is CASANSGLGQGETQYF. The CDR3 DNA reads as TGTGCCAGTGCAAACTCGGGACTCGGGCAGGGAGAGACCCAGTACTTC. The V call is TRBV19, the J call TRBJ2-5; TRBD2 is a possible D gene (6 bases). In germline, CDR1 is LNHDA, CDR2 SQIVND (reference sequence). The CDR3 runs to 16 residues. Trimming stripped 8 bases from V and 4 bases from J, with 23 bases between.